A selection of T cell receptor beta chains follows, all from one sample in a study of cytomegalovirus exposure and HLA in healthy donors. Generated by immunoSEQ multiplex PCR, the TCRdb table keeps only in-frame clones and is missing some. This sample carries about 94,000 clones, 78% of them seen once, and the ten largest clones take about 0.69%. Input material: PBMCs. The receptor source for this set is a woman aged 60 to 75 in good health and CMV-seronegative. The CDR3 runs from the conserved cysteine through the conserved F or W. D genes are given only for firm matches. Size is omitted from some rows. Given values are once, few, many or a class for expanded clones.

j_call: TRBJ2-7; v_call: TRBV6-5; clone_size: NA; d_call: NA; cdr3_aa: CASKRTETYEQYF; cdr3_nt: TGTGCCAGCAAGAGGACAGAAACCTACGAGCAGTACTTC
j_call: TRBJ2-1; v_call: TRBV6-5; clone_size: NA; d_call: TRBD2; cdr3_aa: CASRAIAGAFNEQFF; cdr3_nt: TGTGCCAGCAGGGCCATCGCGGGAGCTTTCAATGAGCAGTTCTTC
j_call: TRBJ1-1; v_call: TRBV5-1; clone_size: NA; d_call: TRBD1; cdr3_aa: CASSGDRDQASRTEAFF; cdr3_nt: TGCGCCAGCAGCGGGGACAGGGACCAGGCCTCCAGAACTGAAGCTTTCTTT
j_call: TRBJ2-7; v_call: TRBV7-9; clone_size: once; d_call: NA; cdr3_aa: CASSSVSIPAGFNTYEQYF; cdr3_nt: TGTGCCAGCAGCTCCGTATCAATCCCGGCGGGCTTTAACACCTACGAGCAGTACTTC
j_call: TRBJ1-3; v_call: TRBV30; clone_size: NA; d_call: TRBD1; cdr3_aa: CAVLRDRGDTIYF; cdr3_nt: TGTGCGGTACTCCGGGACAGGGGCGACACCATATATTTT
j_call: TRBJ2-5; v_call: TRBV2; clone_size: NA; d_call: TRBD1; cdr3_aa: CASSAGTVGTQYF; cdr3_nt: TGTGCCAGCAGTGCCGGGACAGTAGGGACCCAGTACTTC
j_call: TRBJ2-7; v_call: TRBV7-2; clone_size: few; d_call: TRBD2; cdr3_aa: CASSLDGGRALHEQYF; cdr3_nt: TGTGCCAGCAGCTTAGACGGCGGGAGGGCCTTACACGAGCAGTACTTC
j_call: TRBJ1-2; v_call: TRBV6-5; clone_size: NA; d_call: NA; cdr3_aa: CASSYRGLDYGYTF; cdr3_nt: TGTGCCAGCAGTTACAGGGGGTTGGACTATGGCTACACCTTC
j_call: TRBJ2-7; v_call: TRBV2; clone_size: NA; d_call: TRBD1; cdr3_aa: CASSFSRTGGYEQYF; cdr3_nt: TGTGCCAGCAGTTTCTCTAGGACAGGGGGCTACGAGCAGTACTTC
j_call: TRBJ2-1; v_call: TRBV19; clone_size: NA; d_call: TRBD2; cdr3_aa: CASSIGTSGRYNEQFF; cdr3_nt: TGTGCCAGTAGTATCGGGACTAGCGGGAGGTACAATGAGCAGTTCTTC
j_call: TRBJ2-3; v_call: TRBV6-5; clone_size: NA; d_call: TRBD2; cdr3_aa: CASRPLAGATDTQYF; cdr3_nt: TGTGCCAGCAGGCCCCTAGCGGGGGCCACAGATACGCAGTATTTT
j_call: TRBJ2-7; v_call: TRBV13; clone_size: NA; d_call: TRBD2; cdr3_aa: CASSADGGGSYEQYF; cdr3_nt: TGTGCCAGCAGCGCGGACGGCGGGGGCTCCTACGAGCAGTACTTC
j_call: TRBJ2-1; v_call: TRBV7-9; clone_size: NA; d_call: TRBD2; cdr3_aa: CASSLAFLAGGPIEQFF; cdr3_nt: TGTGCCAGCAGCTTAGCCTTTCTAGCGGGAGGGCCTATTGAGCAGTTCTTC
j_call: TRBJ2-5; v_call: TRBV19; clone_size: NA; d_call: NA; cdr3_aa: CASSIAENQETQYF; cdr3_nt: TGTGCCAGTAGTATAGCCGAGAACCAAGAGACCCAGTACTTC
j_call: TRBJ2-3; v_call: TRBV5-1; clone_size: few; d_call: NA; cdr3_aa: CASSAGLSTDTQYF; cdr3_nt: TGCGCCAGCAGCGCTGGACTCAGCACAGATACGCAGTATTTT
j_call: TRBJ2-4; v_call: TRBV7-2; clone_size: NA; d_call: NA; cdr3_aa: CASSPVGGGRGNIQYF; cdr3_nt: TGTGCCAGCAGCCCCGTGGGGGGGGGCCGTGGAAACATTCAGTACTTC
j_call: TRBJ1-2; v_call: TRBV13; clone_size: NA; d_call: TRBD1; cdr3_aa: CASSLGGQGLNYGYTF; cdr3_nt: TGTGCCAGCAGCTTAGGTGGACAGGGGTTGAACTATGGCTACACCTTC
j_call: TRBJ1-4; v_call: TRBV6-1; clone_size: few; d_call: NA; cdr3_aa: CASSGQINEKLFF; cdr3_nt: TGTGCCAGCAGTGGGCAGATTAATGAAAAACTGTTTTTT
j_call: TRBJ2-7; v_call: TRBV28; clone_size: NA; d_call: TRBD1; cdr3_aa: CASSLLQGAVYEQYF; cdr3_nt: TGTGCCAGCAGTTTATTACAGGGGGCGGTTTACGAGCAGTACTTC
j_call: TRBJ2-7; v_call: TRBV9; clone_size: once; d_call: TRBD1; cdr3_aa: CASSVARGSEQYF; cdr3_nt: TGTGCCAGCAGCGTCGCCAGGGGGAGCGAGCAGTACTTC
j_call: TRBJ2-1; v_call: TRBV25-1; clone_size: NA; d_call: NA; cdr3_aa: CASSESTGRSYNEQFF; cdr3_nt: TGTGCCAGCAGTGAATCAACGGGAAGGTCCTACAATGAGCAGTTCTTC
j_call: TRBJ1-2; v_call: TRBV5-1; clone_size: NA; d_call: NA; cdr3_aa: CASSLGGDLSLGYTF; cdr3_nt: TGCGCCAGCAGCTTGGGGGGGGACCTCTCCTTGGGCTACACCTTC
j_call: TRBJ2-5; v_call: TRBV7-2; clone_size: NA; d_call: TRBD1; cdr3_aa: CASSATGGRETQYF; cdr3_nt: TGTGCCAGCAGCGCCACAGGGGGCAGGGAGACCCAGTACTTC
j_call: TRBJ2-5; v_call: TRBV4-3; clone_size: NA; d_call: TRBD2; cdr3_aa: CASSQGSAGRALETQYF; cdr3_nt: TGCGCCAGCAGCCAAGGGTCGGCCGGGAGGGCCCTAGAGACCCAGTACTTC
j_call: TRBJ1-2; v_call: TRBV6-1; clone_size: NA; d_call: NA; cdr3_aa: CASSDTGFYGYTF; cdr3_nt: TGTGCCAGCAGTGATACAGGCTTCTATGGCTACACCTTC
j_call: TRBJ1-4; v_call: TRBV19; clone_size: once; d_call: NA; cdr3_aa: CASRRRRTGEKLFF; cdr3_nt: TGTGCCAGCCGAAGACGAAGGACGGGAGAAAAACTGTTTTTT
j_call: TRBJ2-7; v_call: TRBV19; clone_size: NA; d_call: TRBD1; cdr3_aa: CASSSPPGTGTYEQYF; cdr3_nt: TGTGCCAGTAGTAGCCCTCCCGGGACAGGGACCTACGAGCAGTACTTC
j_call: TRBJ1-5; v_call: TRBV19; clone_size: once; d_call: NA; cdr3_aa: CASSPWTAPQHF; cdr3_nt: TGTGCCAGTAGTCCATGGACTGCGCCCCAGCATTTT
j_call: TRBJ2-1; v_call: TRBV29-1; clone_size: NA; d_call: TRBD1; cdr3_aa: CSVEGQGADNEQFF; cdr3_nt: TGCAGCGTCGAGGGTCAGGGGGCGGATAATGAGCAGTTCTTC
j_call: TRBJ1-1; v_call: TRBV25-1; clone_size: few; d_call: NA; cdr3_aa: CASRAPSLRTEAFF; cdr3_nt: TGTGCCAGCAGAGCACCTTCTCTTCGGACTGAAGCTTTCTTT
j_call: TRBJ2-2; v_call: TRBV6-1; clone_size: NA; d_call: TRBD1; cdr3_aa: CASSERQGRGELFF; cdr3_nt: TGTGCCAGCAGTGAGAGACAGGGGAGGGGGGAGCTGTTTTTT
j_call: TRBJ2-5; v_call: TRBV7-9; clone_size: once; d_call: NA; cdr3_aa: CASSSIQGRETQYF; cdr3_nt: TGTGCCAGCAGCTCAATTCAGGGTAGGGAGACCCAGTACTTC
j_call: TRBJ2-1; v_call: TRBV19; clone_size: NA; d_call: TRBD2; cdr3_aa: CASSMTSGRPNEQFF; cdr3_nt: TGTGCCAGTAGTATGACTAGCGGGAGGCCTAATGAGCAGTTCTTC
j_call: TRBJ2-1; v_call: TRBV20-1; clone_size: NA; d_call: NA; cdr3_aa: CSASLEQFF; cdr3_nt: TGCAGTGCTAGCCTTGAGCAGTTCTTC
j_call: TRBJ1-2; v_call: TRBV5-6; clone_size: NA; d_call: TRBD1; cdr3_aa: CASSTASGQGADGYTF; cdr3_nt: TGTGCCAGCAGCACCGCGTCGGGACAGGGGGCGGATGGCTACACCTTC